These 11 T cell receptor beta chains originate from one sample sequenced in a study of cytomegalovirus exposure and HLA in healthy donors. The PCR had 60 Vbeta and 13 Jbeta primers. The protocol was immunoSEQ multiplex PCR, while the TCRdb copy is restricted to in-frame clones and leaves out a portion. The sample yields fewer than 75,000 clones, about four fifths seen once. Sequenced sample: PBMCs. These receptors were collected from a woman in her twenties or thirties in good health and CMV-seronegative.

This clone has just one count. V gene TRBV12-5 combines with J gene TRBJ2-1; TRBD2 aligns across 12 bases. The trim removed 2 bases at V and 8 bases at J, leaving 10 bases unmatched. Germline V lookup: CDR1 LGHNT, CDR2 FRNRAP. This CDR3 is 17 amino acids long. CDR3 DNA: TGTGCTAGTGGTTTGACCTCACTAGCGGGGGGCCCCCATGAGCAGTTCTTC. It yields the protein CASGLTSLAGGPHEQFF.

This clone showed up just once. The chain links TRBV28 to TRBJ1-5, with 8 bases matching TRBD1. CDR3 size: 15 residues. V lost 3 bases, J lost 6 bases, and 7 bases stayed unmatched. The germline V gene encodes CDR1 MDHEN and CDR2 SYDVKM. The chain's CDR3 is CASSFSTGGSQPQHF. DNA for the CDR3: TGTGCCAGCAGTTTCTCCACAGGGGGAAGTCAGCCCCAGCATTTT.

This rearrangement joins TRBV4-1 to TRBJ1-1; D gene uncertain. V lost 3 bases and J 2 bases, leaving 10 bases between the germline ends. This CDR3 is 14 amino acids long. Germline CDR1 MGHRA, CDR2 YSYEKL. CDR3 loop: CASSHRGSNTEAFF. CDR3 nucleotide sequence: TGCGCCAGCAGCCACCGAGGAAGCAACACTGAAGCTTTCTTT.

This clone was recorded a few times. The rearrangement links TRBV6-5 to TRBJ1-1, with a tentative D call TRBD1 (5 bases). CDR1 MNHEY and CDR2 SVGAGI come from the germline V gene. V gave up 0 bases and J gave up 13 bases, with 15 bases separating them. This CDR3 is 13 amino acids long. The CDR3 nucleotides read TGTGCCAGCAGTTACTCGGACCAGGGTGACGGTTTCTTT. This gives the protein CASSYSDQGDGFF.

V usage is TRBV6-5 and J usage is TRBJ2-7; D is unresolved. Trimming pared 4 bases from V and 2 bases from J, leaving 18 bases between. The germline gives CDR1 MNHEY, CDR2 SVGAGI. This CDR3 is 16 amino acids long. The CDR3 DNA reads TGTGCCAGCAGTTCTGCCCGGCGGCTTTCCGCCTACGAGCAGTACTTC. Amino acids: CASSSARRLSAYEQYF.

This rearrangement joins TRBV25-1 to TRBJ2-5; tentatively, D is TRBD2 (6 bases). From germline, CDR1 is MGHDK and CDR2 SYGVNS. The CDR3 contains 15 residues. V was clipped by 4 bases and J by 2 bases, with 14 bases between them. The CDR3 loop reads CASSAPWGVQETQYF. The DNA for the CDR3 is TGTGCCAGCAGTGCCCCGTGGGGGGTTCAAGAGACCCAGTACTTC.

This chain joins TRBV6-5 and TRBJ2-7; the D is unclear. V gave up 0 bases and J gave up 0 bases, with 6 bases separating them. Germline V gene sequence: CDR1 MNHEY, CDR2 SVGAGI. The CDR3 is 14 amino acids. Here the CDR3 reads CASSYSPSSYEQYF. In nucleotides, the CDR3 is TGTGCCAGCAGTTACTCTCCGAGCTCCTACGAGCAGTACTTC.

In this sample, this clone turned up a few times. One end of the junction varies from germline; a read error may be responsible. V is TRBV7-7 and J is TRBJ1-5; TRBD1 might be the D (6 bases). The CDR3 consists of 19 residues. Germline loops: CDR1 SSHAT, CDR2 FNYEAQ (reference sequence). The CDR3 here is CASSETTGIRADSNQPQHF. Written as DNA, the CDR3 is TGTGCTAGCAGCGAGACAACAGGGATTCGGGCTGATAGCAATCAGCCCCAGCATTTT.

This clone appeared once. This chain connects TRBV11-2 to TRBJ2-3; 10 bases match TRBD2. There are 16 residues in the CDR3. Trimming took 5 bases from V and 1 from J; bases not matched to a gene: 6. Germline CDR1 reads SGHAT; CDR2 reads FQNNGV. This chain's CDR3 is CASSLLGTSGTDTQYF. The CDR3 DNA reads TGTGCCAGCAGCCTACTCGGGACTAGCGGCACAGATACGCAGTATTTT. The full variable domain, its missing parts supplied by reference TRBV11-2 and TRBJ2-3, is EAGVAQSPRYKIIEKRQSVAFWCNPISGHATLYWYQQILGQGPKLLIQFQNNGVVDDSQLPKDRFSAERLKGVDSTLKIQPAKLEDSAVYLCASSLLGTSGTDTQYFGPGTRLTVL.

The CDR3 loop reads CASSLFIGVSTNEKLFF. The CDR3 nucleotides are TGTGCCAGCAGCCTCTTTATAGGGGTTTCAACTAATGAAAAACTGTTTTTT. This chain connects TRBV14 to TRBJ1-4; tentatively, D is TRBD1 (5 bases). Germline assignment: CDR1 SGHDN and CDR2 FVKESK. The CDR3 is 17 amino acids. V was shortened by 4 bases and J by 0 bases, with 15 bases between the two germline ends.

The CDR3 coding sequence is TGCAGCGTTGAAGAAGTGAGGGCTAGCGGAGTTGTAAATGAGCAGTTCTTC. It is translated as CSVEEVRASGVVNEQFF. The V and J genes are TRBV29-1 and TRBJ2-1; 7 nucleotides line up with TRBD2. The CDR3 extends over 17 amino acids. The germline V gene has CDR1 SQVTM and CDR2 ANQGSEA. Germline trimming cut 0 bases from V and 7 bases from J; bases unmatched to any gene: 15.